A selection of T cell receptor beta chains follows, all from one sample in a study of OX40 agonist ivuxolimab in advanced cancers. TCRdb keeps only in-frame clones here, not all; method: immunoSEQ multiplex PCR. This table has approximately 68,000 clones, over 80% appearing once. The sample in question was CD4+ or CD8+ T cells sorted from blood, obtained in a trial of the OX40 agonist ivuxolimab. The source of these receptors is an adult with an advanced solid tumor such as melanoma, head and neck, liver or kidney cancer. Each CDR3 is given with its conserved first and last residue. The D gene is left open where the match is weak. Only some rows state a clone size, as once, few, many or a class for expanded clones.

size | J | V | D | DNA | CDR3
. | TRBJ1-5 | TRBV4-1 | . | TGCGCCAGCAGCCGGAGCAGGGGAAGTCAGCCCCAGCATTTT | CASSRSRGSQPQHF
once | TRBJ1-5 | TRBV5-1 | . | TGCGCCAGCAGCTTGGCCCCGGGGGCAAATCAGCCCCAGCATTTT | CASSLAPGANQPQHF
. | TRBJ2-7 | TRBV30 | TRBD2 | TGTGCCTGGAGCGGAAGAACTAGCGGGGGGCTCTACGAGCAGTACTTC | CAWSGRTSGGLYEQYF
. | TRBJ1-6 | TRBV9 | . | TGTGCCAGCAGCCCGCGCGGTGGATCACCCCTCCACTTT | CASSPRGGSPLHF
. | TRBJ2-7 | TRBV10-3 | . | TGTGCCATCAGTGATTTGGACCGAGGGACCTACGAGCAGTACTTC | CAISDLDRGTYEQYF
few | TRBJ1-1 | TRBV5-1 | TRBD1 | TGCGCCAGCAGCTCGGACAGGGCGCGCACTGAAGCTTTCTTT | CASSSDRARTEAFF
. | TRBJ2-3 | TRBV6-6 | TRBD2 | TGTGCCAGCAGTTTTTTAGCGGGAGGTTGGCCGGATACGCAGTATTTT | CASSFLAGGWPDTQYF
. | TRBJ2-7 | TRBV27 | . | TGTGCCAGCAGTCGCGGACAGTGGCCTATGGGTGGGGAGCAGTACTTC | CASSRGQWPMGGEQYF
. | TRBJ1-1 | TRBV2 | TRBD1 | TGTGCCAGCAGTGTCGGACAGGGGCCGGACACTGAAGCTTTCTTT | CASSVGQGPDTEAFF
. | TRBJ1-4 | TRBV5-6 | TRBD1 | TGTGCCAGCAGCTCGGGACAGGAGAGTTGGAAACTGTTTTTT | CASSSGQESWKLFF
. | TRBJ2-7 | TRBV5-1 | TRBD2 | TGCGCCAGCAGCTTGGACCGCGGGGGGTTCTCCTACGAGCAGTACTTC | CASSLDRGGFSYEQYF
. | TRBJ2-7 | TRBV28 | . | TGTGCCAGCACCTCAAGGGCAGGGGCGACCTACGAGCAGTACTTC | CASTSRAGATYEQYF
. | TRBJ2-5 | TRBV4-1 | TRBD1 | TGCGCCAGCAGCCAAAAGCCGGGACAGGAGTTCGGGGAGACCCAGTACTTC | CASSQKPGQEFGETQYF
. | TRBJ2-6 | TRBV9 | TRBD2 | TGTGCCAGCAGCGTCCTAGCGGGAGGGGCTGGGGCCAACGTCCTGACTTTC | CASSVLAGGAGANVLTF
. | TRBJ1-2 | TRBV7-2 | . | TGCGCCAGCAGCCAAGATGACGGGGTGGGCTATGGCTACACCTTC | CASSQDDGVGYGYTF
. | TRBJ1-2 | TRBV28 | . | TGTGCCAGCAGTTTAGGGCGCGGTTATGGCTACACCTTC | CASSLGRGYGYTF
. | TRBJ2-4 | TRBV5-4 | . | TGTGCCAGCAGCCCGAACGGGGGAAACATTCAGTACTTC | CASSPNGGNIQYF
few | TRBJ2-7 | TRBV28 | . | TGTGCCAGCAGTTTAAAGAGACCTATTTCAGAGCAGTACTTC | CASSLKRPISEQYF
. | TRBJ2-5 | TRBV28 | . | TGTGCCAGCAGTTTATCGGCGGGGAGGGAGACCCAGTACTTC | CASSLSAGRETQYF
. | TRBJ1-5 | TRBV28 | . | TGTGCCAGCGGGCGGACAGCCGATTATAGCAATCAGCCCCAGCATTTT | CASGRTADYSNQPQHF
. | TRBJ2-3 | TRBV9 | TRBD2 | TGTGCCAGTACCGAGGGGGCGGGAGGGAGCACAGATACGCAGTATTTT | CASTEGAGGSTDTQYF
. | TRBJ2-1 | TRBV6-6 | . | TGTGCCAGCAGTTTTAACAATGAGCAGTTCTTC | CASSFNNEQFF
. | TRBJ2-5 | TRBV4-1 | TRBD1 | TGCGCCAGCAGCCAACCAGACAGGGACCAAGAGACCCAGTACTTC | CASSQPDRDQETQYF
. | TRBJ1-5 | TRBV30 | . | TGTGCCTGGAGTTTTGGGGGCAATCAGCCCCAGCATTTT | CAWSFGGNQPQHF
. | TRBJ2-7 | TRBV4-3 | . | TGCGCCAGCAGCCAAGCCAGGGGGGGATACGAGCAGTACTTC | CASSQARGGYEQYF
. | TRBJ2-4 | TRBV28 | . | TGTGCCACCACAGGGAGGTGGGGGGGGAAAAACATTCAGTACTTC | CATTGRWGGKNIQYF
. | TRBJ1-5 | TRBV6-1 | . | TGTGCCAGCAGTTTATACGGTCGCAATCAGCCCCAGCATTTT | CASSLYGRNQPQHF
. | TRBJ1-2 | TRBV5-1 | TRBD1 | TGCGCCAGCAGCGGGACAGGGGCCTATGGCTACACCTTC | CASSGTGAYGYTF
. | TRBJ2-4 | TRBV28 | TRBD1 | TGTGCCAGCAGTGGACAGGGAGCGGCCAAAAACATTCAGTACTTC | CASSGQGAAKNIQYF
. | TRBJ2-3 | TRBV5-1 | . | TGCGCCAGCAGCTTGCGGGGAGGTAGCACAGATACGCAGTATTTT | CASSLRGGSTDTQYF
. | TRBJ2-3 | TRBV29-1 | . | TGCAGCGTTGCGACAGGGAGGCGCACAGATACGCAGTATTTT | CSVATGRRTDTQYF
once | TRBJ2-5 | TRBV14 | . | TGTGCCAGCAGCCTTAATAGCGGCTTAAGAGAGACCCAGTACTTC | CASSLNSGLRETQYF
. | TRBJ2-5 | TRBV6-5 | . | TGTGCCAGCAGTTACCTTGGAGGCAGGACAGAGACCCAGTACTTC | CASSYLGGRTETQYF
. | TRBJ2-7 | TRBV14 | . | TGTGCCAGCAGCCTCATCACAGGGCCCTCCTACGAGCAGTACTTC | CASSLITGPSYEQYF
. | TRBJ2-1 | TRBV21-1 | . | TGTGCCAGCAGCAAAGCATATATCAGGGGAACGAACAATGAGCAGTTCTTC | CASSKAYIRGTNNEQFF
. | TRBJ1-1 | TRBV19 | . | TGTGCCAGTAACGGAATTGCGGTCTCTGAAGCTTTCTTT | CASNGIAVSEAFF
. | TRBJ1-1 | TRBV6-1 | . | TGTGCCAGCACCCCTCCAGGCATGAACACTGAAGCTTTCTTT | CASTPPGMNTEAFF